This T cell receptor beta chain was identified during a study of beta chain features in type 1 diabetes. As for the study in general: Cell yields, gender and age were comparable in patients and healthy donors. All of the samples together had some 99 million sorted cells examined. The study's findings and limits: Because the template was cDNA, high-expressing cells might be over-represented.

Expressed TCRB transcripts got sequenced, as all isolated RNA was reverse transcribed. Sequencing was performed with immunoSEQ multiplex PCR; in TCRdb, only in-frame clones are kept and a portion is missing. The sample has around 310,000 clones; about 11% are singletons. There are a few counts of this clone. Its antigen remains unknown. The V gene's germline CDR1 is SGHTA and CDR2 FQGNSA. This CDR3 contains 14 residues. V lost 1 base to trimming and J lost 1 base, with 7 bases between them. Sorting that relied on CD45RO/CCR7/CD25/CD127/CD95/CD27 yielded CD4+ naive, central memory, regulatory and stem cell-like memory cells.

The source of this sequence is a woman aged 25 to 45 in good health. V gene TRBV7-2 combines with J gene TRBJ2-5, with D uncertain. The sequenced sample was naive CD4+ T cells from blood. The CDR3 region is CASSLGSVQETQYF. CDR3 bases: TGTGCCAGCAGCTTAGGGTCAGTCCAAGAGACCCAGTACTTC.